The entry below gives a single TCR beta chain sequence along with its context. This clonotype has more than one count but fewer than ten. Its antigen has not been determined. No per-base quality is available; no much larger clone lies one base away. These data are taken from a study of response to subunit inactivated influenza vaccine listed by TCRdb under 2018. Regarding the complete study: To follow how T cells responded to a trivalent subunit inactivated influenza vaccine, the researchers relied on deep quantitative profiling of the T cell receptor repertoire.

To prepare the library, RT-PCR was applied. Sequencing relied on an Illumina HiSeq 2500. The raw public data were reprocessed by TCRdb itself: fastp quality trimming at Q25, MiXCR clonotype calling, in-frame beta chains only. Rows matching on CDR3 protein sequence are summarized as one entry with the most common DNA and genes. In all, the sample holds about 520,000 distinct CDR3 sequences, and 25% of those were seen once. The top ten clones comprise 1.9% of the sample. The V and J ends are trimmed by 8 bases and 3 bases, leaving 17 bases between them. The CDR3 starts with the cysteine, ends with the phenylalanine, and has 15 residues. Only the CDR3 DNA is retained, 45 bases long and in frame from the first base. Beyond this particular receptor, the publication reports: It was suggested by the authors that each seasonal influenza vaccination may recruit only a limited number of new T cells.

This chain joins TRBV12-3 or TRBV12-4 to TRBJ1-5; TRBD1 is a weak D gene call, 6 bases matching. Specimen: CD4+ T cells sorted from PBMCs, collected about 5 days after vaccination. The origin of this receptor is a man between 50 and 59 years old who received an inactivated influenza vaccine. Donor details come from another sample of the same person, matched by shared clones. The CDR3 protein sequence reads: CASSPGRGSNQPQHF. The sequence in DNA is TGTGCCAGCTCCCCGGGCAGGGGATCCAATCAGCCCCAGCATTTT.